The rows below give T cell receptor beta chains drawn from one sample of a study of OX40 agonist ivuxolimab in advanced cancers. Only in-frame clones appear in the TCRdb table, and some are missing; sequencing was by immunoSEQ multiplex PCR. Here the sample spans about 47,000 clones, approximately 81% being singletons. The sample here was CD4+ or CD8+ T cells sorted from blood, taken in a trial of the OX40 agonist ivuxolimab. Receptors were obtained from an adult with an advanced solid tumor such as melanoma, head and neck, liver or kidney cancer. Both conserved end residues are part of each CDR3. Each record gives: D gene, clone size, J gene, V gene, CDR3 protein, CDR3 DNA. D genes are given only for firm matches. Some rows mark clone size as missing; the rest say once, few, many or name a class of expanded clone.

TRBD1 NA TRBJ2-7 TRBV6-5 CASSYSIGTGSYEQYF TGTGCCAGCAGTTACTCGATCGGGACAGGGTCCTACGAGCAGTACTTC
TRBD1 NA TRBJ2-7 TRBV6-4 CASSVGQGGYEQYF TGTGCCAGCAGTGTGGGACAGGGGGGCTACGAGCAGTACTTC
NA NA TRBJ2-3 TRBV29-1 CSVEGGVAGTDTQYF TGCAGCGTTGAAGGGGGAGTAGCTGGTACAGATACGCAGTATTTT
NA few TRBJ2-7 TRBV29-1 CSVPGLGGNEQYF TGCAGCGTTCCCGGGCTAGGAGGGAACGAGCAGTACTTC
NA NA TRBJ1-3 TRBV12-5 CARREARGAGNTIYF TGTGCTAGGCGGGAAGCCCGGGGGGCTGGAAACACCATATATTTT
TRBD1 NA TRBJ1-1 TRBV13 CASSPQGGYTEAFF TGTGCCAGCAGCCCACAGGGGGGGTACACTGAAGCTTTCTTT
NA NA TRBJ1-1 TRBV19 CASTATGANTEAFF TGTGCCAGTACAGCGACAGGTGCGAACACTGAAGCTTTCTTT
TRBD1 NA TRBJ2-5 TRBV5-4 CASNLGTDQETQYF TGTGCCAGCAACCTTGGGACAGACCAAGAGACCCAGTACTTC
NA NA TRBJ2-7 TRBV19 CASSFSGQSYEQYF TGTGCCAGTAGTTTTAGCGGACAGAGTTACGAGCAGTACTTC
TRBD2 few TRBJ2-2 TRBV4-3 CASSQEDGGAGELFF TGCGCCAGCAGCCAAGAGGACGGGGGGGCCGGGGAGCTGTTTTTT
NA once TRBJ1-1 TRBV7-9 CASRHAGSGTEAFF TGTGCCAGCAGGCATGCAGGGTCGGGCACTGAAGCTTTCTTT
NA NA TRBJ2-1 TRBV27 CASSSTADNEQFF TGTGCCAGCAGTTCGACAGCAGACAATGAGCAGTTCTTC
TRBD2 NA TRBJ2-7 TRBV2 CASSELAGDFAQYF TGTGCCAGCAGTGAGCTAGCGGGGGATTTCGCGCAGTACTTC
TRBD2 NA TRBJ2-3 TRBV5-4 CASSLSGSYSDTQYF TGTGCCAGCAGTCTTAGCGGGAGTTATTCAGATACGCAGTATTTT
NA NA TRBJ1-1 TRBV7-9 CASREDRGYTEAFF TGTGCCAGCAGGGAAGACCGGGGTTACACTGAAGCTTTCTTT
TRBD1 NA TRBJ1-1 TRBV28 CASTLIGGGRNTEAFF TGTGCCAGCACCCTCATAGGGGGCGGGCGGAACACTGAAGCTTTCTTT
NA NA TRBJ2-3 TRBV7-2 CASSPVGAVDTQYF TGTGCCAGCAGCCCGGTGGGGGCGGTAGATACGCAGTATTTT
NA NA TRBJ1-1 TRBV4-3 CASSQVGTGTEAFF TGCGCCAGCAGCCAAGTAGGGACTGGGACTGAAGCTTTCTTT
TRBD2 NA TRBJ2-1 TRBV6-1 CASSALAGGYNEQFF TGTGCCAGCAGTGCACTAGCGGGAGGCTACAATGAGCAGTTCTTC
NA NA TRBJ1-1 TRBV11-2 CASSLVQGGDTEAFF TGTGCCAGCAGCTTAGTCCAGGGAGGGGACACTGAAGCTTTCTTT
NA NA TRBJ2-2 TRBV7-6 CASSSPQGGAGELFF TGTGCCAGCAGCTCCCCACAGGGAGGGGCCGGGGAGCTGTTTTTT
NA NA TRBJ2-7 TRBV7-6 CASSLASQGYEQYF TGTGCCAGCAGCTTAGCGTCACAGGGCTACGAGCAGTACTTC
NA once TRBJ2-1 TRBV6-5 CASRDLSNNEQFF TGTGCCAGCAGGGACCTTAGCAACAATGAGCAGTTCTTC